Listed below are T cell receptor beta chains from one sample, sequenced in a study of resident and recirculating memory T cells in vitiligo. TCRdb's copy holds only in-frame clones and misses some; the assay was immunoSEQ multiplex PCR. The top ten clones hold roughly 5% of a sample with about 76,000 clones, about 90% of them seen once. Material for sequencing was blood. The source of these receptors is a male donor with vitiligo. CDR3s include the opening cysteine and the closing phenylalanine or tryptophan. The order of the fields is CDR3 protein, CDR3 DNA, J gene, clone size, D gene, V gene. D genes are given only for firm matches. The size field is filled for only some rows; it gives once, few, many or a size class.

cdr3_aa: CAIGRTGAYEQYF
cdr3_nt: TGTGCCATCGGAAGGACAGGCGCCTACGAGCAGTACTTC
j_call: TRBJ2-7
clone_size: .
d_call: TRBD1
v_call: TRBV27

cdr3_aa: CASSARGISEAFF
cdr3_nt: TGTGCCAGCAGTGCCAGGGGGATTTCTGAAGCTTTCTTT
j_call: TRBJ1-1
clone_size: .
d_call: TRBD1
v_call: TRBV2

cdr3_aa: CASSIQGTDNGELFF
cdr3_nt: TGTGCCAGTAGTATTCAGGGGACAGATAACGGGGAGCTGTTTTTT
j_call: TRBJ2-2
clone_size: .
d_call: TRBD1
v_call: TRBV19

cdr3_aa: CASSDPGLEPYTQYF
cdr3_nt: TGCGCCAGCAGCGACCCGGGACTGGAACCTTATACGCAGTATTTT
j_call: TRBJ2-3
clone_size: .
d_call: .
v_call: TRBV5-1

cdr3_aa: CASSLGRPSGNTIYF
cdr3_nt: TGTGCCAGCAGCTTGGGGAGACCCTCTGGAAACACCATATATTTT
j_call: TRBJ1-3
clone_size: .
d_call: .
v_call: TRBV5-5

cdr3_aa: CASSHGTATLNTEAFF
cdr3_nt: TGTGCCAGCAGTCACGGGACAGCAACCCTTAACACTGAAGCTTTCTTT
j_call: TRBJ1-1
clone_size: .
d_call: TRBD1
v_call: TRBV27

cdr3_aa: CASSLLGLYNEQFF
cdr3_nt: TGTGCCAGCAGTTTATTGGGCTTATACAATGAGCAGTTCTTC
j_call: TRBJ2-1
clone_size: .
d_call: .
v_call: TRBV28

cdr3_aa: CASSSGGAGKQFF
cdr3_nt: TGTGCCAGCAGTTCTGGGGGGGCAGGTAAGCAGTTCTTC
j_call: TRBJ2-1
clone_size: .
d_call: .
v_call: TRBV7-3

cdr3_aa: CASSMAAGGSGNTIYF
cdr3_nt: TGTGCCAGTAGTATGGCCGCAGGGGGCTCTGGAAACACCATATATTTT
j_call: TRBJ1-3
clone_size: .
d_call: TRBD1
v_call: TRBV19

cdr3_aa: CASSLVWRASYEQYF
cdr3_nt: TGTGCCAGCAGCTTAGTTTGGCGGGCGTCCTACGAGCAGTACTTC
j_call: TRBJ2-7
clone_size: .
d_call: .
v_call: TRBV7-8

cdr3_aa: CASSPSRAGETEQFF
cdr3_nt: TGTGCCAGCTCACCCTCTCGGGCGGGAGAGACGGAGCAGTTCTTC
j_call: TRBJ2-1
clone_size: .
d_call: TRBD2
v_call: TRBV18

cdr3_aa: CASSRDRGITGELFF
cdr3_nt: TGTGCCAGTAGTCGGGACAGGGGGATCACCGGGGAGCTGTTTTTT
j_call: TRBJ2-2
clone_size: .
d_call: TRBD1
v_call: TRBV19

cdr3_aa: CASSPRGSYNEQFF
cdr3_nt: TGTGCCAGCAGCCCCAGAGGCTCCTACAATGAGCAGTTCTTC
j_call: TRBJ2-1
clone_size: .
d_call: .
v_call: TRBV9

cdr3_aa: CASSFLLAGNEQFF
cdr3_nt: TGTGCCAGCAGCTTTTTGCTAGCGGGCAATGAGCAGTTCTTC
j_call: TRBJ2-1
clone_size: once
d_call: TRBD2
v_call: TRBV7-2

cdr3_aa: CASSPLGGVNPPYEQYF
cdr3_nt: TGTGCCAGCAGCCCCCTGGGGGGGGTGAACCCTCCCTACGAGCAGTACTTC
j_call: TRBJ2-7
clone_size: once
d_call: TRBD2
v_call: TRBV9

cdr3_aa: CAIQQGRRLNTEAFF
cdr3_nt: TGTGCCATCCAACAGGGCCGCAGATTGAACACTGAAGCTTTCTTT
j_call: TRBJ1-1
clone_size: .
d_call: .
v_call: TRBV28

cdr3_aa: CASSVGTGEDHGYTF
cdr3_nt: TGTGCCAGCAGCGTTGGGACAGGGGAAGATCATGGCTACACCTTC
j_call: TRBJ1-2
clone_size: .
d_call: TRBD1
v_call: TRBV9

cdr3_aa: CASSFPGAYGYTF
cdr3_nt: TGTGCCAGCAGCTTCCCAGGGGCTTATGGCTACACCTTC
j_call: TRBJ1-2
clone_size: .
d_call: .
v_call: TRBV7-2

cdr3_aa: CASSQVENTPYGGELFF
cdr3_nt: TGTGCCAGCAGCCAAGTGGAGAACACCCCTTATGGCGGGGAGCTGTTTTTT
j_call: TRBJ2-2
clone_size: .
d_call: .
v_call: TRBV4-2

cdr3_aa: CASSVGRGPQPQHF
cdr3_nt: TGTGCCAGCAGCGTAGGGAGGGGGCCTCAGCCCCAGCATTTT
j_call: TRBJ1-5
clone_size: .
d_call: TRBD1
v_call: TRBV9

cdr3_aa: CASSPQQNTEAFF
cdr3_nt: TGTGCCAGCAGCCCACAGCAGAACACTGAAGCTTTCTTT
j_call: TRBJ1-1
clone_size: .
d_call: .
v_call: TRBV11-2

cdr3_aa: CASSPLLRTGYEKLFF
cdr3_nt: TGTGCCAGCTCACCTTTACTCCGGACAGGGTATGAAAAACTGTTTTTT
j_call: TRBJ1-4
clone_size: .
d_call: TRBD1
v_call: TRBV18

cdr3_aa: CASSPRGLAGVNEQFF
cdr3_nt: TGTGCCAGCAGCCCCCGGGGGCTAGCGGGAGTCAATGAGCAGTTCTTC
j_call: TRBJ2-1
clone_size: once
d_call: TRBD2
v_call: TRBV7-3

cdr3_aa: CARSYDTPYTGDYEQYF
cdr3_nt: TGTGCCAGAAGCTACGACACTCCTTATACCGGGGACTACGAGCAGTACTTC
j_call: TRBJ2-7
clone_size: .
d_call: .
v_call: TRBV5-3

cdr3_aa: CASSAPVGAEEQYF
cdr3_nt: TGTGCCAGCAGTGCGCCAGTGGGTGCGGAGGAGCAGTACTTC
j_call: TRBJ2-7
clone_size: once
d_call: .
v_call: TRBV2

cdr3_aa: CAYFSSGRLYEQYF
cdr3_nt: TGTGCCTACTTTTCTAGCGGGAGGTTATACGAGCAGTACTTC
j_call: TRBJ2-7
clone_size: .
d_call: TRBD2
v_call: TRBV30

cdr3_aa: CASSIVGGSRDEQFF
cdr3_nt: TGTGCCAGTAGTATAGTCGGTGGGAGTAGGGATGAGCAGTTCTTC
j_call: TRBJ2-1
clone_size: .
d_call: .
v_call: TRBV19

cdr3_aa: CASSSNPSVHYEQYF
cdr3_nt: TGCGCCAGCTCTTCGAATCCTAGCGTACACTACGAGCAGTACTTC
j_call: TRBJ2-7
clone_size: .
d_call: .
v_call: TRBV4-1

cdr3_aa: CASSDNPSSLGVFF
cdr3_nt: TGTGCCAGCAGTGATAACCCAAGCTCCCTAGGGGTGTTTTTT
j_call: TRBJ1-4
clone_size: .
d_call: .
v_call: TRBV6-1